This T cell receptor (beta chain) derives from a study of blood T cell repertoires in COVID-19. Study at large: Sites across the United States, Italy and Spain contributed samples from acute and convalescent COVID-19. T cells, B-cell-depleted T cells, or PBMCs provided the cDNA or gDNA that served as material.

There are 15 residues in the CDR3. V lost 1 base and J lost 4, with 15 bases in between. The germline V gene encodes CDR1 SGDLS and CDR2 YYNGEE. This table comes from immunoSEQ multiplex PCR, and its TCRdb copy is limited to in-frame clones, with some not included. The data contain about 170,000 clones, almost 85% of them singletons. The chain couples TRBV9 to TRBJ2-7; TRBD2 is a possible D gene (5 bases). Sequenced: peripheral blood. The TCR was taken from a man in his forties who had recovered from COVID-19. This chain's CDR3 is CASSVSSGNSYEQYF. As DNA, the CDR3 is TGTGCCAGCAGCGTATCCTCCGGGAATAGTTACGAGCAGTACTTC.